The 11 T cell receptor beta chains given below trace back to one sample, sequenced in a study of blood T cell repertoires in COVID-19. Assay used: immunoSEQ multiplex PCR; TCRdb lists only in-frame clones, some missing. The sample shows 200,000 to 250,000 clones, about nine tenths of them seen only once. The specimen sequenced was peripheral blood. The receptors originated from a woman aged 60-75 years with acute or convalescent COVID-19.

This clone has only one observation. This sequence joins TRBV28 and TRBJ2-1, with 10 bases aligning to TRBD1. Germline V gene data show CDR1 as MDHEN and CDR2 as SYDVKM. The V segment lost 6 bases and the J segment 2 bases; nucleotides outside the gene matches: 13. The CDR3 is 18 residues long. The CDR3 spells CASRGTGVVRNPYNEQFF. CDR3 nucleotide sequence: TGTGCCAGCAGAGGGACAGGGGTAGTCCGGAACCCCTACAATGAGCAGTTCTTC.

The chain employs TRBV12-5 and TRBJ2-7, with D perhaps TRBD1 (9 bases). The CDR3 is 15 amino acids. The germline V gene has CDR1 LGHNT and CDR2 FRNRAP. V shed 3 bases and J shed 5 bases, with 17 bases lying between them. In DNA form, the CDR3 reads TGTGCTAGTGGTTTTAGCGGGACAGGGCTGAACGAGCAGTACTTC. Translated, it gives CASGFSGTGLNEQYF.

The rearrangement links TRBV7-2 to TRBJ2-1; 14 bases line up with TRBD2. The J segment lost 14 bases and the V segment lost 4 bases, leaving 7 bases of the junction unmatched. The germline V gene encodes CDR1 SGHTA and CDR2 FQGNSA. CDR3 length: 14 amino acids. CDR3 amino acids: CASSSRLAGGVEFF. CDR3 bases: TGTGCCAGCAGCTCCCGACTAGCGGGGGGGGTGGAGTTCTTC.

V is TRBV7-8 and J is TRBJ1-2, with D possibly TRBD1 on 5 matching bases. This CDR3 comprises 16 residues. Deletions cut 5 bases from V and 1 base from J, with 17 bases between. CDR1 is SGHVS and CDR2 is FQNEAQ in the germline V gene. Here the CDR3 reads CASSPGPFLNNYGYTF. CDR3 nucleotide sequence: TGTGCCAGCAGCCCAGGGCCGTTTTTGAATAACTATGGCTACACCTTC.

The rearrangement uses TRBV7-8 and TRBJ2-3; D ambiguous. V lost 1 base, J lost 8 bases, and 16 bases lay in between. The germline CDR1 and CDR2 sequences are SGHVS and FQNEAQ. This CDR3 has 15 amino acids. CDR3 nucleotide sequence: TGTGCCAGCAGCTTAGACTCCGCGGCGAGGTCTACGCAGTATTTT. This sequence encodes CASSLDSAARSTQYF.

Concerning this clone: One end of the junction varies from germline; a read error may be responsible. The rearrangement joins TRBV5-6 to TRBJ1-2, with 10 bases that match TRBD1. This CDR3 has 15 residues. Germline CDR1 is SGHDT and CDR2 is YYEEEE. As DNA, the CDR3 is TGTGCCAGCAGCACCCTGACAGGGGGCGGTGATGGGTACACCTTC. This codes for CASSTLTGGGDGYTF. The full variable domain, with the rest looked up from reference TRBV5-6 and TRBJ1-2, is DAGVTQSPTHLIKTRGQQVTLRCSPKSGHDTVSWYQQALGQGPQFIFQYYEEEERQRGNFPDRFSGHQFPNYSSELNVNALLLGDSALYLCASSTLTGGGDGYTFGSGTRLTVV.

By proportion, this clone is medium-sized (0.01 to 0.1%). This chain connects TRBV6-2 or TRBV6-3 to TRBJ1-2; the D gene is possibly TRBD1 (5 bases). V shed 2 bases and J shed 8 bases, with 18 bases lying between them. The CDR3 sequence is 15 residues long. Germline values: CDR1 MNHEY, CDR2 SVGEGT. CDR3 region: CASSYATGGLGGYTF. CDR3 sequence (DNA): TGTGCCAGCAGTTACGCAACAGGTGGCCTGGGGGGCTACACCTTC.

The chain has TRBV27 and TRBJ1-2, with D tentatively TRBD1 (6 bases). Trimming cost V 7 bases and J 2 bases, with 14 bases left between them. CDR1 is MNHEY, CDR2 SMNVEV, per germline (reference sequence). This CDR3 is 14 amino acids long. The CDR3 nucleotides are TGTGCCAGCACTCCCGTGGGGACAAACTATGGCTACACCTTC. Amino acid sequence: CASTPVGTNYGYTF.

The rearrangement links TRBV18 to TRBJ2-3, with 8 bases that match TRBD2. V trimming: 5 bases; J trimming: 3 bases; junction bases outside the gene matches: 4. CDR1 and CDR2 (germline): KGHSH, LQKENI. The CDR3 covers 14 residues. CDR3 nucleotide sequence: TGTGCCAGCTCATCGGGGGGGTCAACAGATACGCAGTATTTT. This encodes CASSSGGSTDTQYF.

The CDR3 DNA is TGCGCCAGTATCAGCGGGACTAGCAAGGCAGATACGCAGTATTTT. It encodes CASISGTSKADTQYF. The V call is TRBV5-1, the J call TRBJ2-3; 9 nucleotides align to TRBD2. The CDR3 length is 15 residues. Germline CDR1 reads SGHRS; CDR2 reads YFSETQ. The J segment lost 4 bases and the V segment lost 8 bases, leaving 11 bases of the junction unmatched.

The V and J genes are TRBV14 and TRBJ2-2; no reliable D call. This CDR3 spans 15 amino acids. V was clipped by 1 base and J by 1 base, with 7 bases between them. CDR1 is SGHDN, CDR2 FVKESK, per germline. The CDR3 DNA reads TGTGCCAGCAGCCAAGTCAGGCAGAACACCGGGGAGCTGTTTTTT. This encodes CASSQVRQNTGELFF.